This TCR beta chain was obtained from a study of blood T cell repertoires in COVID-19. Some clones are missing from TCRdb's copy, which holds only in-frame ones; the method was immunoSEQ multiplex PCR. The profile shows roughly 250,000 clones, approximately 88% of them singletons. The CDR3 totals 15 residues. The V gene's germline CDR1 is MDHEN and CDR2 SYDVKM. The ends were cut back, 2 bases at V and 4 bases at J, with 14 bases in the middle. J is TRBJ1-2 and V is TRBV28, with D unclear. Sample: PBMCs or T cells enriched from blood (not recorded which). The TCR was taken from a woman aged 40 to 49 who had been exposed to COVID-19. As DNA, the CDR3 is TGTGCCAGCAGTTTAAAAATTGCAGTTACCTATGGCTACACCTTC. This encodes CASSLKIAVTYGYTF.